This entry lists 4 T cell receptor beta chains sequenced from one sample in a study of vaccination effects on CD4 cells after COVID-19. In the ViraFEST assay, antigen-specific CD4+ clonotypes were identified by expansion after peptide-pool stimulation. CD4+ T cell isolation took place after 10 days of culture. Two doses of either BNT162b2 or mRNA-1273 were given to each participant. Their recognized antigens are unknown. Sequencing used immunoSEQ multiplex PCR; TCRdb keeps in-frame clones, though not all of them. The table shows under 80,000 clones, with about 80% occurring only once. The sample in question was CD4+ T cells from PBMCs cultured with HCoV-OC43 spike peptides, obtained after COVID-19 vaccination. This sample's subset: HCoV-OC43 spike overlapping peptide pool stimulation. The receptors derive from a human donor who received a COVID-19 vaccine.

The sample holds one count of this clone. The chain has TRBV10-3 and TRBJ1-1; 7 nucleotides agree with TRBD1. Per germline, CDR1 ENHRY and CDR2 SYGVKD. The CDR3 has 13 residues. V shed 4 bases and J 3 bases; nucleotides not matched to a gene: 2. The CDR3 region is CAISGDRDTEAFF. The CDR3, as DNA: TGTGCCATCAGTGGAGACAGGGACACTGAAGCTTTCTTT.

The V and J genes are TRBV2 and TRBJ2-3; D possibly corresponds to TRBD1 (6 bases). The CDR3 extends over 13 amino acids. V lost 7 bases, J lost 3 bases, and 11 bases lay in between. From germline, CDR1 is SNHLY and CDR2 FYNNEI. The CDR3 region is CASTGRGTDTQYF. Here the CDR3 DNA reads TGTGCCAGCACAGGCAGGGGTACAGATACGCAGTATTTT.

The table lists this clone with a few counts. The chain carries TRBV19 and TRBJ1-6; TRBD1 matches 7 bases. V lost 7 bases to trimming and J lost 9 bases; unmatched junction nucleotides: 12. This CDR3 has 15 amino acids. CDR1 is LNHDA and CDR2 is SQIVND in the germline V gene (reference sequence). CDR3 sequence (DNA): TGTGCCAGTACATCAGGGGGGGGGATTCTTTCACCCCTCCACTTT. Amino acid sequence: CASTSGGGILSPLHF. Combining the CDR3 with reference TRBV19 and TRBJ1-6 gives the whole variable domain DGGITQSPKYLFRKEGQNVTLSCEQNLNHDAMYWYRQDPGQGLRLIYYSQIVNDFQKGDIAEGYSVSREKKESFPLTVTSAQKNPTAFYLCASTSGGGILSPLHFGNGTRLTVT.

The CDR3 is CASSPTVYNSPLHF. CDR3 DNA: TGTGCCAGCAGCCCGACGGTGTATAATTCACCCCTCCACTTT. V is TRBV14 and J is TRBJ1-6; D gene uncertain. In germline, CDR1 is SGHDN, CDR2 FVKESK. Trimming removed 4 bases from V and 4 bases from J, with 8 bases in between. The CDR3 runs to 14 residues.